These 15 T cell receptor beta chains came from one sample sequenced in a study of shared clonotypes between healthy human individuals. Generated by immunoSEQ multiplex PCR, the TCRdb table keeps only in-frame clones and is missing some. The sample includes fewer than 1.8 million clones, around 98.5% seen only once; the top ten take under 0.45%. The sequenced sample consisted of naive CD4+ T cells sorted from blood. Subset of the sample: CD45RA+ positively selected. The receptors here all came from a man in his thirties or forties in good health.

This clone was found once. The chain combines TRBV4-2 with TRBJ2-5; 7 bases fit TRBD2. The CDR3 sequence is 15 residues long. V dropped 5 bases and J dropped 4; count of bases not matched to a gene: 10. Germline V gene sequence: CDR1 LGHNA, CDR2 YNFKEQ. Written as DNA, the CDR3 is TGTGCCAGCAGCGACGGTCCGGGAGGATTAGAGACCCAGTACTTC. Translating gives CASSDGPGGLETQYF.

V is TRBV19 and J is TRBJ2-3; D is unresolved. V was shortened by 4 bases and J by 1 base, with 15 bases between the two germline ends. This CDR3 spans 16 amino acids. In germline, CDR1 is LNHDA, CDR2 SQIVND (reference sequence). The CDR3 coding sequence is TGTGCCAGTAGTACCGACTTGATCCCGGGCACAGATACGCAGTATTTT. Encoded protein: CASSTDLIPGTDTQYF.

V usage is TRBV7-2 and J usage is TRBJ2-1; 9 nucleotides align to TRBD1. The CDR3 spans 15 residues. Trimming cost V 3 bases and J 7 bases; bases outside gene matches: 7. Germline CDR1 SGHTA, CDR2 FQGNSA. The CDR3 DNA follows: TGTGCCAGCAGCTTTCGGACAGGGGAGGTAAATGAGCAGTTCTTC. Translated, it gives CASSFRTGEVNEQFF.

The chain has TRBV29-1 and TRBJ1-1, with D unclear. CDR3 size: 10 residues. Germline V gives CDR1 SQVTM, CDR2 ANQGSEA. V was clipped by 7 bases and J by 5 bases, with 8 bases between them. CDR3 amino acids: CSALGTEAFF. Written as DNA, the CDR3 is TGCAGCGCGCTAGGTACTGAAGCTTTCTTT.

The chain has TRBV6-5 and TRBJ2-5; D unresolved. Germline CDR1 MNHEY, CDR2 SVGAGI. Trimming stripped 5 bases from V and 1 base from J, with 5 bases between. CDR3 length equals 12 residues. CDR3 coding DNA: TGTGCCAGCAGTCCAACCCAAGAGACCCAGTACTTC. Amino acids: CASSPTQETQYF.

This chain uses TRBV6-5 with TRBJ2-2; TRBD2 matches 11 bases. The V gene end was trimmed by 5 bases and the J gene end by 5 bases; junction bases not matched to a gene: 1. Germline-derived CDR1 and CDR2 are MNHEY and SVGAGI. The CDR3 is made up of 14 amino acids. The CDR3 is CASSIAGGTGELFF. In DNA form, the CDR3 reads TGTGCCAGCAGTATAGCGGGAGGGACCGGGGAGCTGTTTTTT.

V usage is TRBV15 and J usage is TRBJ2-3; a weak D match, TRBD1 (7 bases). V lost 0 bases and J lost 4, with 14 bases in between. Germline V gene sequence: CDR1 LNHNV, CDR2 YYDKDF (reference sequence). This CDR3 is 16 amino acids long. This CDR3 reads CATSRDRQGGADTQYF. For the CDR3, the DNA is TGTGCCACCAGCAGAGACCGCCAGGGGGGCGCAGATACGCAGTATTTT.

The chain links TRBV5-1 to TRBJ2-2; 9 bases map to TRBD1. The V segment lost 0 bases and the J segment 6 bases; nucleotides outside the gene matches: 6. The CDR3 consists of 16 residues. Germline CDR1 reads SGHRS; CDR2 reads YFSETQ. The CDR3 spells CASSLAGTGSSGELFF. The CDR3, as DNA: TGCGCCAGCAGCTTGGCCGGGACAGGGAGTTCCGGGGAGCTGTTTTTT.

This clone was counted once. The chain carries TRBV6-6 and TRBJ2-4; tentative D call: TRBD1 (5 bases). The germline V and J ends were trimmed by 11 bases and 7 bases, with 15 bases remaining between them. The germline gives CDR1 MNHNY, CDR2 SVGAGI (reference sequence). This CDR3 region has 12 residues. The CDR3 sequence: CASAATVNIQYF. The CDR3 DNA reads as TGTGCCTCAGCCGCGACAGTTAACATTCAGTACTTC.

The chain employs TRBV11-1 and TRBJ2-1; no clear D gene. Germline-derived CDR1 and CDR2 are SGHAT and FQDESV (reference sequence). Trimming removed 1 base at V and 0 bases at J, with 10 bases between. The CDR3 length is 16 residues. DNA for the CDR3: TGTGCCAGCAGCTTAGTGGGCTGGAACTCCTACAATGAGCAGTTCTTC. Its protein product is CASSLVGWNSYNEQFF.

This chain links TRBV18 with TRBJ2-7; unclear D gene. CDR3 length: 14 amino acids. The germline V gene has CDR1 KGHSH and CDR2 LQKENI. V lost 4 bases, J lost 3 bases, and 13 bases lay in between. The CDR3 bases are TGTGCCAGCTCACAATCTCTCTCCGTCTACGAGCAGTACTTC. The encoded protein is CASSQSLSVYEQYF.

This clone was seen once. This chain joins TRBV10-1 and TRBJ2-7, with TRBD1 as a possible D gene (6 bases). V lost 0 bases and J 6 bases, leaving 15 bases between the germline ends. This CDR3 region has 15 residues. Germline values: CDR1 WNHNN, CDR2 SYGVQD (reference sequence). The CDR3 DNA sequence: TGCGCCAGCAGTGAGTCACTAGGACAGACCCCCGAGCAGTACTTC. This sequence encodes CASSESLGQTPEQYF.

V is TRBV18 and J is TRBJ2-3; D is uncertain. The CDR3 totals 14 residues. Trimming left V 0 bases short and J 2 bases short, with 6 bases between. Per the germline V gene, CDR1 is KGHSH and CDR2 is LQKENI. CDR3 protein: CASSPPSNTDTQYF. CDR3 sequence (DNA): TGTGCCAGCTCACCACCCTCGAACACAGATACGCAGTATTTT.

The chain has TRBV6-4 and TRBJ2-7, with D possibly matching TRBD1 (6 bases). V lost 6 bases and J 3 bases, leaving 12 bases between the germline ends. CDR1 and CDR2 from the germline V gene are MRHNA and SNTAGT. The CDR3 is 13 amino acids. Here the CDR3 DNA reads TGTGCCAGCAGCAGGGGCCGAGACTACGAGCAGTACTTC. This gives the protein CASSRGRDYEQYF.

Written as DNA, the CDR3 is TGTGCCAGCAGCTTGGGCGCTCGGGACGGACTGGGGGGCTACACCTTC. Amino acid sequence: CASSLGARDGLGGYTF. This sequence joins TRBV5-6 and TRBJ1-2; tentative D call: TRBD1 (5 bases). Germline CDR1 SGHDT, CDR2 YYEEEE. The CDR3 runs to 16 residues. The V end was cut by 0 bases, the J end by 8 bases, with 20 bases between.